One TCR beta chain is described in this entry. CDR1 MNHEY and CDR2 SMNVEV come from the germline V gene (reference sequence). The CDR3 sequence is 13 residues long. The ends were cut back, 3 bases at V and 7 bases at J, with 10 bases in the middle. The record originates from a study of blood T cell repertoires in COVID-19. In the study overall: COVID-19 samples collected from the United States, Italy and Spain covered acute and convalescent phases. T cells, B-cell-depleted T cells, or PBMCs provided the cDNA or gDNA that served as material.

Per the original data handling: Estimates of nucleated cell counts were drawn from the amplification of reference gene primers. Profiled with immunoSEQ multiplex PCR; TCRdb holds only in-frame clones, not every one. That table gives V, J and clone size, and the DNA gave D and trimming. Of 250,000 to 300,000 clones listed, about 88% are singletons. The chain carries TRBV27 and TRBJ2-4, with TRBD2 as a possible D gene (6 bases). Sample: peripheral blood. The sequence was collected from a woman in her forties who had recovered from COVID-19. This CDR3 reads CASSLGGMNIQYF. CDR3 nucleotides: TGTGCCAGCAGTTTGGGGGGAATGAACATTCAGTACTTC.